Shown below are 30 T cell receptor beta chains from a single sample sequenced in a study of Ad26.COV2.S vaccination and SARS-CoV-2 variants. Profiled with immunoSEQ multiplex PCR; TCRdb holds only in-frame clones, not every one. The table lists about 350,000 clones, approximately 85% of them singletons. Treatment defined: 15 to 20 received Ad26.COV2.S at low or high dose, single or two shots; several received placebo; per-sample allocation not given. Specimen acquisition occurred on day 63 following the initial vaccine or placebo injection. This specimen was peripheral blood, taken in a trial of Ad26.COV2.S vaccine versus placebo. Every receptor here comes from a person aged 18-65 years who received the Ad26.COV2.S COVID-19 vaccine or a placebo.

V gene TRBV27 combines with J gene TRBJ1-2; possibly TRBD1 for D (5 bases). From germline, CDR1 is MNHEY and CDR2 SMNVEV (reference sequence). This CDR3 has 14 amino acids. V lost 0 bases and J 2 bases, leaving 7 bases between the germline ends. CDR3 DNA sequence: TGTGCCAGCAGTTTATCACCAGGGAACTATGGCTACACCTTC. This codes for CASSLSPGNYGYTF.

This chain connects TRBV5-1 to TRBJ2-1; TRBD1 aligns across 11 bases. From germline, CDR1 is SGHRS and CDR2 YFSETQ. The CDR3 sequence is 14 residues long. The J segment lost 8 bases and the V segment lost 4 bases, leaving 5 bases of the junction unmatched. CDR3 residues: CASSMGQGVYEQFF. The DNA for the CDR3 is TGCGCCAGCAGCATGGGACAGGGGGTCTATGAGCAGTTCTTC.

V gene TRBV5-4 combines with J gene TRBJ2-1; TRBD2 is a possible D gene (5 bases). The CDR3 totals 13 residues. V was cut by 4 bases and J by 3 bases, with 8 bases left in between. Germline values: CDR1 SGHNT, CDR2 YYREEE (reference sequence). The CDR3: CASSPGNYNEQFF. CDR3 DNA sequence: TGTGCCAGCAGCCCGGGGAACTACAATGAGCAGTTCTTC.

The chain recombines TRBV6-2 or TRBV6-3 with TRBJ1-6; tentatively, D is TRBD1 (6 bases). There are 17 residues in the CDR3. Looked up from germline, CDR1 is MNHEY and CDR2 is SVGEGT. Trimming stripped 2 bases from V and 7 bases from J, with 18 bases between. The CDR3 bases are TGTGCCAGCAGTTACGATCTGTGGGACACTGGAAATTCACCCCTCCACTTT. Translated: CASSYDLWDTGNSPLHF.

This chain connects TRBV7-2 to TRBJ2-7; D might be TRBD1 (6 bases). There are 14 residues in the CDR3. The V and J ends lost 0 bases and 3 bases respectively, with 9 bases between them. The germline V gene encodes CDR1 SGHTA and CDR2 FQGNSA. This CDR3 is CASSLAGHSYEQYF. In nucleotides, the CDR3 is TGTGCCAGCAGCTTAGCGGGACACAGCTACGAGCAGTACTTC.

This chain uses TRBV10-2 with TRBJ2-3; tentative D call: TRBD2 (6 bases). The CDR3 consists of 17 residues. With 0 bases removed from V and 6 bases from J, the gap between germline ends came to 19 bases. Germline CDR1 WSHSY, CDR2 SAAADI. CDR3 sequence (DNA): TGCGCCAGCAGTGAGTCGACTCGGGGGAGAGAGAGCGATACGCAGTATTTT. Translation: CASSESTRGRESDTQYF.

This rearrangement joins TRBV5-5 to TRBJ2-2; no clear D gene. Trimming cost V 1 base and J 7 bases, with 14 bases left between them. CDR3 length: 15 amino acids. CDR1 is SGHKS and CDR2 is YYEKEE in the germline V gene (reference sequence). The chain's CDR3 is CASSLSFRQNGELFF. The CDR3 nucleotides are TGTGCCAGCAGCTTGAGTTTTAGGCAAAACGGGGAGCTGTTTTTT.

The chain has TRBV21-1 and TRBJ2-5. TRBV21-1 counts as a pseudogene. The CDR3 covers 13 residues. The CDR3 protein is CASSERGGGQGYF. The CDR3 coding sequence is TGTGCCAGCAGCGAACGAGGTGGAGGACAAGGGTACTTC.

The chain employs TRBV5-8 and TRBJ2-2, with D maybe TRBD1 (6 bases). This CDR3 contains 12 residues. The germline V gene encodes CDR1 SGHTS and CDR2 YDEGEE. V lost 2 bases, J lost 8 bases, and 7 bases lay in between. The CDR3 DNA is TGTGCCAGCAGCTTTACAGGGGGGGAGCTGTTTTTT. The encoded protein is CASSFTGGELFF.

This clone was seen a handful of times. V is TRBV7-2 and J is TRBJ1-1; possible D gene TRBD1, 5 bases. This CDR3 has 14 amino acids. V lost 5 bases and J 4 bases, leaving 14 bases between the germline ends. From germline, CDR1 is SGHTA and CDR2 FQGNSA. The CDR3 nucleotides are TGTGCCAGCAGCCTGGGGGAGTTGGGCACTGAAGCTTTCTTT. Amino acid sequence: CASSLGELGTEAFF.

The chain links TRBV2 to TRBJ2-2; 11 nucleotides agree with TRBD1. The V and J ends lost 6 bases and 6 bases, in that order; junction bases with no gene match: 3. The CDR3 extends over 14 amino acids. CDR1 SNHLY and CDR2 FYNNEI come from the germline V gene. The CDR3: CASREDRGPGELFF. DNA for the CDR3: TGTGCCAGCAGGGAGGACAGGGGGCCCGGGGAGCTGTTTTTT.

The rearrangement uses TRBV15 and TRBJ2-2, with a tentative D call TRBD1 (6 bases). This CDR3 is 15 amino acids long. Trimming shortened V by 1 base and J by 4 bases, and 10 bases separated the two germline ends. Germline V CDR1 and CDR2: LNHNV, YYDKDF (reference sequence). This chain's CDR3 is CATSRGRGSTGELFF. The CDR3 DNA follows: TGTGCCACCAGCAGAGGCAGGGGAAGCACCGGGGAGCTGTTTTTT.

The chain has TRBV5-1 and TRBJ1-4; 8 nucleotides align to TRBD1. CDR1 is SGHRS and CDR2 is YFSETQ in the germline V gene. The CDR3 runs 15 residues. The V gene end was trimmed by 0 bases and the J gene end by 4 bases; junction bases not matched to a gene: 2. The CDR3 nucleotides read TGCGCCAGCAGCTTGGGGACAGGGTATAATGAAAAACTGTTTTTT. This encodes CASSLGTGYNEKLFF.

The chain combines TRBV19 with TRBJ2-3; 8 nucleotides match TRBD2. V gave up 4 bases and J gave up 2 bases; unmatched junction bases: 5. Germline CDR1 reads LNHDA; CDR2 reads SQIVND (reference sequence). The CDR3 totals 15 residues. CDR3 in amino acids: CASSNERGHTDTQYF. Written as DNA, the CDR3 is TGTGCCAGTAGTAATGAGCGGGGGCACACAGATACGCAGTATTTT.

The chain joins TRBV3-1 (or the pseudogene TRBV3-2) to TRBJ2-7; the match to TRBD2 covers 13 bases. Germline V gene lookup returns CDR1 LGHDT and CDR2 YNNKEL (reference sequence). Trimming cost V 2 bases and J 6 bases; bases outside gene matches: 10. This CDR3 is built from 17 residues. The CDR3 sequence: CASSQWGLAGQDSEQYF. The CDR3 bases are TGTGCCAGCAGCCAATGGGGACTAGCGGGACAGGACTCCGAGCAGTACTTC.

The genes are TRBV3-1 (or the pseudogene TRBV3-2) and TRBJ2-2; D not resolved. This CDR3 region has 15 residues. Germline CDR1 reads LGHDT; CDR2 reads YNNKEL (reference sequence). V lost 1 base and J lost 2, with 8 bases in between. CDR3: CASSQGRTNTGELFF. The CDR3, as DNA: TGTGCCAGCAGCCAAGGTCGCACTAACACCGGGGAGCTGTTTTTT.

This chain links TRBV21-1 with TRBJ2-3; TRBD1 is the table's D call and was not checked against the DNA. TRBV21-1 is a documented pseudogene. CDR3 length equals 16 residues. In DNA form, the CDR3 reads TGTGCCAGCAGCTCTCACCCGACAGCTAGCACAGATACGCAGTATTTT. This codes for CASSSHPTASTDTQYF.

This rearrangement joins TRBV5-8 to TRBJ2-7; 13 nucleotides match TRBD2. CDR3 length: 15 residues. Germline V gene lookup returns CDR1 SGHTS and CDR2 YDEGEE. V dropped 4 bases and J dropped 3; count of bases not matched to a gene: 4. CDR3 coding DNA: TGTGCCAGCAGCCCGACTAGCGGGGGGTACTACGAGCAGTACTTC. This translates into CASSPTSGGYYEQYF.

CDR3 residues: CASSDRGSYNEQFF. The CDR3 DNA sequence: TGTGCCAGCTCGGACAGGGGGTCCTACAATGAGCAGTTCTTC. The rearrangement uses TRBV7-2 and TRBJ2-1, with 10 bases that match TRBD1. The CDR3 is made up of 14 amino acids. V lost 8 bases to trimming and J lost 1 base; unmatched junction nucleotides: 2. CDR1 and CDR2 from the germline V gene are SGHTA and FQGNSA.

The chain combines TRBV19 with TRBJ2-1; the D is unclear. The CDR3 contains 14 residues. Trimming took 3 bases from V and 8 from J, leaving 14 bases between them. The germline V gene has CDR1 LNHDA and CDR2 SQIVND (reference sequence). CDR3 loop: CASSINLPTDEQFF. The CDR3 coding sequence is TGTGCCAGTAGTATCAATCTCCCTACGGATGAGCAGTTCTTC. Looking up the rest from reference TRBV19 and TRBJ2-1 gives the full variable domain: DGGITQSPKYLFRKEGQNVTLSCEQNLNHDAMYWYRQDPGQGLRLIYYSQIVNDFQKGDIAEGYSVSREKKESFPLTVTSAQKNPTAFYLCASSINLPTDEQFFGPGTRLTVL.

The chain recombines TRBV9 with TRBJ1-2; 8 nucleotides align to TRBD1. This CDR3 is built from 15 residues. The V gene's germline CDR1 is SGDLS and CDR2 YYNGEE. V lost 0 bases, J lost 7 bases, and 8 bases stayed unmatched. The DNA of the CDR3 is TGTGCCAGCAGCGTAGCTGGGGCAGGGGGCTCTGGCTACACCTTC. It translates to CASSVAGAGGSGYTF. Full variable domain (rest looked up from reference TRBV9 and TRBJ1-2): DSGVTQTPKHLITATGQRVTLRCSPRSGDLSVYWYQQSLDQGLQFLIQYYNGEERAKGNILERFSAQQFPDLHSELNLSSLELGDSALYFCASSVAGAGGSGYTFGSGTRLTVV.

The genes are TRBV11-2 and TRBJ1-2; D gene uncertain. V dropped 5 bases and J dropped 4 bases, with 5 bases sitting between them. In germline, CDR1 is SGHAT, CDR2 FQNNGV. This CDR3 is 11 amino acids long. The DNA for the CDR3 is TGTGCCAGCAGCCTCTCCTATGGCTACACCTTC. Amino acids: CASSLSYGYTF.

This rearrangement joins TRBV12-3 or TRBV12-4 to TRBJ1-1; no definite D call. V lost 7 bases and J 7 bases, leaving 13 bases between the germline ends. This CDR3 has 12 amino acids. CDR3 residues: CASNWGASEAFF. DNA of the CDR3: TGTGCCAGCAACTGGGGAGCCAGTGAAGCTTTCTTT.

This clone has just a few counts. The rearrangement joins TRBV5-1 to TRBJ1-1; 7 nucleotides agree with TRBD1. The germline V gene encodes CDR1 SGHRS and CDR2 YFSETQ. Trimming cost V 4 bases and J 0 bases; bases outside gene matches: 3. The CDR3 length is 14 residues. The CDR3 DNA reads TGCGCCAGCAGCCAGACAGGGCTGAACACTGAAGCTTTCTTT. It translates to CASSQTGLNTEAFF.

CDR3 nucleotides: TGTGCCATCGGCTACTCCTACAATGAGCAGTTCTTC. It yields the protein CAIGYSYNEQFF. The chain is built from TRBV12-3 or TRBV12-4 and TRBJ2-1, with D uncertain. The CDR3 extends over 12 amino acids. Trimming shortened V by 10 bases and J by 0 bases, and 7 bases separated the two germline ends.

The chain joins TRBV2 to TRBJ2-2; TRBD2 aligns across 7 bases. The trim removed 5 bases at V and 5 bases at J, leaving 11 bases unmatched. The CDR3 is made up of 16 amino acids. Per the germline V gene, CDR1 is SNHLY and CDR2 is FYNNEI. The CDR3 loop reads CASSSLGTTVTGELFF. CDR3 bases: TGTGCCAGCAGTAGCCTTGGGACTACAGTAACCGGGGAGCTGTTTTTT.

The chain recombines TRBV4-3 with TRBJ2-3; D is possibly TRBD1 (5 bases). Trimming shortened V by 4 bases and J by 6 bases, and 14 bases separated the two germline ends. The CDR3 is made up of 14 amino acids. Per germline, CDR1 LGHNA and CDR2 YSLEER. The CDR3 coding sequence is TGCGCCAGCAGCCTTTTCCTTGGGGCGGATACGCAGTATTTT. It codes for CASSLFLGADTQYF.

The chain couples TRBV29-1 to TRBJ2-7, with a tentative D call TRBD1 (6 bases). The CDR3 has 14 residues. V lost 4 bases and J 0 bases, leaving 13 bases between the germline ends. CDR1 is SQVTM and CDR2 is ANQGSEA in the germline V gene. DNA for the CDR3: TGCAGCGTTGCTGGGTCAGGGGTCTCCTACGAGCAGTACTTC. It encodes CSVAGSGVSYEQYF.

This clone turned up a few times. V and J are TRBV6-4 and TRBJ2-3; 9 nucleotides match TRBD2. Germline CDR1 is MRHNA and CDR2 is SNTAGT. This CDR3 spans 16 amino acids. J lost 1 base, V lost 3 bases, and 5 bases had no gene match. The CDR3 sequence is CASSETASGGTDTQYF. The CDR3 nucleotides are TGTGCCAGCAGTGAAACGGCTAGCGGGGGCACAGATACGCAGTATTTT.

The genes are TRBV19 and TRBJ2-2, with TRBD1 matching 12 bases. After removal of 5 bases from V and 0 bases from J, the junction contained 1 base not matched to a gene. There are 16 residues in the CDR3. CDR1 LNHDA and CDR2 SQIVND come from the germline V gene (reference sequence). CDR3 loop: CASSGTGGANTGELFF. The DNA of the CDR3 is TGTGCCAGTAGTGGGACAGGGGGCGCGAACACCGGGGAGCTGTTTTTT.